The text below deals with one TCR beta chain. The antigen is not known. The data were obtained in a study of OX40 agonist ivuxolimab in advanced cancers. Study-level information: The dose-escalation cohort had hepatocellular carcinoma, melanoma, renal cell or head and neck cancer. Enrollees could have had prior anti-PD-1, anti-PD-L1 or anti-CTLA-4 therapy, which 40% to 45% had received. Two cutaneous melanoma patients and one hepatocellular carcinoma patient, three in all, had partial responses.

Sequencing was performed with immunoSEQ multiplex PCR; in TCRdb, only in-frame clones are kept and a portion is missing. Of approximately 8,200 clones in the sample, roughly 85% are singletons; the top ten hold approximately 2%. V lost 0 bases and J lost 4, with 7 bases in between. CDR1 is SGHKS and CDR2 is YYEKEE in the germline V gene (reference sequence). The CDR3 spans 13 residues. The study's findings and limits: Relatively little clonal expansion, among the lowest observed, appeared in partial responders at 0.1-3.0 mg/kg.

This receptor was taken from an adult with an advanced solid tumor such as melanoma, head and neck, liver or kidney cancer. The sample here was CD4+ or CD8+ T cells sorted from blood, taken in a trial of the OX40 agonist ivuxolimab. The chain joins TRBV5-5 to TRBJ1-1, with D unresolved. The CDR3 spells CASSLDASTEAFF. The CDR3 DNA sequence: TGTGCCAGCAGCTTGGACGCGAGCACTGAAGCTTTCTTT.